This TCR beta chain was recorded in a study of blood T cells in healthy people across ages. Study-level findings and limits: Diversity of TCR beta correlated strongly with naive T cell percentage.

There were healthy Caucasian individuals from Russia, aged roughly 6 to 90, serving as donors. Each sample yielded at least 7 million isolated PBMCs. Total RNA was extracted at no less than 6 micrograms per sample. Next came a second PCR, run for about 6 to 11 cycles, which used a sample-barcoded 5' primer along with a J-beta primer mix. TCRdb analysed the 5' RACE reads with MiXCR anew, one entry per CDR3 protein. The repertoire consists of approximately 800,000 distinct CDR3 sequences, with around 62% occurring once and the leading ten covering 28%. The V gene's germline CDR1 is LGHNA and CDR2 YSLEER. The CDR3 is 18 residues long. In regard to this clonotype: The antigen is undetermined.

The sample comprised blood. The source is a man aged 30 to 45 in good health. V usage is TRBV4-3 and J usage is TRBJ2-7; 9 nucleotides agree with TRBD2. The DNA end is more similar to TRBJ2-1, so the J call may be wrong. CDR3 coding DNA: TGCGCCAGCAGCCAATGGGTAGCGGGGGCCCAGAGCTCCTACGAGCAGTTCTTC. Its protein product is CASSQWVAGAQSSYEQFF.